The rows below give T cell receptor beta chains drawn from one sample of a study of cytomegalovirus exposure and HLA in healthy donors. Generated by immunoSEQ multiplex PCR, the TCRdb table keeps only in-frame clones and is missing some. The sample consists of about 160,000 clones, 70% to 90% of them appearing once. The source material was PBMCs. Receptors originate from a young man in good health and CMV-seropositive. Both conserved end residues are trimmed from each CDR3. The order of the fields is J gene, clone size, V gene, CDR3 protein. Size values are once, few and many counts, or a class for expanded clones, and some rows have none.

J: TRBJ2-3
size: .
V: TRBV19
CDR3: ASSVAPFGGTDTQY

J: TRBJ1-1
size: .
V: TRBV21-1
CDR3: ASSKERGEGTHTEAF

J: TRBJ1-6
size: .
V: TRBV6-8
CDR3: ASSQPGNSDNSPLH

J: TRBJ2-7
size: few
V: TRBV7-3
CDR3: ASSFRGGPVYEQY

J: TRBJ2-1
size: .
V: TRBV7-6
CDR3: ASSLGRGGGYNEQF

J: TRBJ2-5
size: .
V: TRBV7-2
CDR3: ASSQTSGGGETQY

J: TRBJ2-7
size: .
V: TRBV7-9
CDR3: ASSLGSNYEQY

J: TRBJ1-1
size: .
V: TRBV6-6
CDR3: ASSYGHLGAEAF

J: TRBJ2-7
size: .
V: TRBV5-1
CDR3: ASSLRPSGGPISYEQY

J: TRBJ2-1
size: .
V: TRBV7-8
CDR3: ASSFVSAGVTYNEQF

J: TRBJ1-1
size: .
V: TRBV30
CDR3: AWSVVDRLVS

J: TRBJ2-3
size: once
V: TRBV4-1
CDR3: ASSLRDRGPTDTQY

J: TRBJ2-3
size: .
V: TRBV7-9
CDR3: ASSLAGASDTQY

J: TRBJ2-7
size: .
V: TRBV27
CDR3: ASSRGLTSGGAAKGVYEQY

J: TRBJ1-1
size: few
V: TRBV4-3
CDR3: ASSQDRGNTEAF

J: TRBJ2-7
size: .
V: TRBV7-9
CDR3: ASSSRIQLADSSYEQY

J: TRBJ1-2
size: .
V: TRBV30
CDR3: AAESPRDYGYT

J: TRBJ1-4
size: .
V: TRBV2
CDR3: ASSSTGSTNEKLF

J: TRBJ2-6
size: .
V: TRBV5-4
CDR3: ASLSGGSGANVLT

J: TRBJ2-5
size: .
V: TRBV29-1
CDR3: SVAGTGQMKETQY

J: TRBJ1-1
size: .
V: TRBV4-1
CDR3: ASSPQRGNTEAF

J: TRBJ1-1
size: .
V: TRBV4-3
CDR3: ASSPKARAEAF

J: TRBJ2-5
size: .
V: TRBV9
CDR3: ASSVVGGAYETQY

J: TRBJ2-3
size: .
V: TRBV27
CDR3: ASSLSYRTSGTDTQY

J: TRBJ1-2
size: .
V: TRBV7-8
CDR3: ASSLRGGLDYGYT

J: TRBJ2-3
size: few
V: TRBV18
CDR3: ASSSGLKDTQY

J: TRBJ1-5
size: .
V: TRBV4-3
CDR3: ASSQDFSGPNQPQH

J: TRBJ1-2
size: .
V: TRBV11-3
CDR3: ASSAPGQGSGGYT

J: TRBJ1-1
size: .
V: TRBV9
CDR3: ASSAPPGNTEAF

J: TRBJ2-3
size: many
V: TRBV11-3
CDR3: ASSAGWEGLAGPEDTQY

J: TRBJ2-3
size: .
V: TRBV10-2
CDR3: ASSLVSTDTQY

J: TRBJ1-4
size: .
V: TRBV10-3
CDR3: AIRESGQNEKLF

J: TRBJ2-3
size: few
V: TRBV5-6
CDR3: ASSLGGGLAGFSTDTQY

J: TRBJ1-5
size: .
V: TRBV6-1
CDR3: ASSESGSYNQPQH